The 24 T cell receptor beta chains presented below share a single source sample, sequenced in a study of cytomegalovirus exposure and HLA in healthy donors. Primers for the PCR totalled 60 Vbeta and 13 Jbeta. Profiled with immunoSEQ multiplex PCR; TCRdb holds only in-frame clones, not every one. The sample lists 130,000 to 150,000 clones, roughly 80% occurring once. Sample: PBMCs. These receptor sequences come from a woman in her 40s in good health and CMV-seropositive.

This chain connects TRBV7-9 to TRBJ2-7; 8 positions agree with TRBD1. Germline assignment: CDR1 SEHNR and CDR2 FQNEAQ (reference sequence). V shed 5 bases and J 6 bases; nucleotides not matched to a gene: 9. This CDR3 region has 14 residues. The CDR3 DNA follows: TGTGCCAGCAGCCCCGACAGGGGAGCGGGCGAGCAGTACTTC. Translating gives CASSPDRGAGEQYF.

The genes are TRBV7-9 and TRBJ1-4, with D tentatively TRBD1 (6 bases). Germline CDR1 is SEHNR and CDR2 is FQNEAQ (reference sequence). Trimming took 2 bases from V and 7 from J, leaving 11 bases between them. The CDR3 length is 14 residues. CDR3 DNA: TGTGCCAGCAGCTTACAGGGGCGGGCTGAAAAACTGTTTTTT. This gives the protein CASSLQGRAEKLFF.

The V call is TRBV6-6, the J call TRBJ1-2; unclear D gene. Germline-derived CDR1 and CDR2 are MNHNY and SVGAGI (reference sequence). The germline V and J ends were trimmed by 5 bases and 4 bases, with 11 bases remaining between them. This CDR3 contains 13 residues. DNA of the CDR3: TGTGCCAGCAGTAAACAGCATTTCTATGGCTACACCTTC. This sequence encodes CASSKQHFYGYTF.

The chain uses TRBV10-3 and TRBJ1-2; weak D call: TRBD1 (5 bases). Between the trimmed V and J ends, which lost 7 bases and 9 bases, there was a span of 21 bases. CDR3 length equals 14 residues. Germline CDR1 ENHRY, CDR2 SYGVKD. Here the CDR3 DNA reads TGTGCCATCAAGATTGGGGCGGAACGCTTGAGCTACACCTTC. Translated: CAIKIGAERLSYTF.

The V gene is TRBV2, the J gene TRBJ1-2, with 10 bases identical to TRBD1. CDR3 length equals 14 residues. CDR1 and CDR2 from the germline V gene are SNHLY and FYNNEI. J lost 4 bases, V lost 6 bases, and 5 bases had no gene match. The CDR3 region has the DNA TGTGCCAGCAGAGAGACAGGGGGCATCTATGGCTACACCTTC. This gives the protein CASRETGGIYGYTF.

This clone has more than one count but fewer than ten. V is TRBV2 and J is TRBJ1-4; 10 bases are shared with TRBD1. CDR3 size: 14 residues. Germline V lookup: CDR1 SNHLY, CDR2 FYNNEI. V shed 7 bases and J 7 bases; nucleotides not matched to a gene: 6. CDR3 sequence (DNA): TGTGCCAGCACCCAGACAGGGGGCCCTGAAAAACTGTTTTTT. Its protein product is CASTQTGGPEKLFF.

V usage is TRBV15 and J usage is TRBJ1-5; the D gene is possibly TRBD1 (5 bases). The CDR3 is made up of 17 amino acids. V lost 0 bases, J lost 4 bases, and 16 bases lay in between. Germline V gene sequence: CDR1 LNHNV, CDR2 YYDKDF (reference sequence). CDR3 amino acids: CATSRESAGWANQPQHF. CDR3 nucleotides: TGTGCCACCAGCAGAGAGTCGGCAGGGTGGGCAAATCAGCCCCAGCATTTT.

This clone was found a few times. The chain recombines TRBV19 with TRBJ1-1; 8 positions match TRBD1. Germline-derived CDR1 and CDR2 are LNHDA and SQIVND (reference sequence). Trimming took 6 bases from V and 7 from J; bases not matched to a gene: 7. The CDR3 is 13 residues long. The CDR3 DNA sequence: TGTGCCAGTAGAAGAGGACAGGGTGGTGAAGCTTTCTTT. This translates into CASRRGQGGEAFF.

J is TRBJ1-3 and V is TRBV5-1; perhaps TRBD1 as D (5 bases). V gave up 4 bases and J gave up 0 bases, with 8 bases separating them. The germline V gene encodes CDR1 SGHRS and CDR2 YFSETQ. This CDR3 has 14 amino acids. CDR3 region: CASSVTDSGNTIYF. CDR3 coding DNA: TGCGCCAGCAGCGTGACAGACTCTGGAAACACCATATATTTT.

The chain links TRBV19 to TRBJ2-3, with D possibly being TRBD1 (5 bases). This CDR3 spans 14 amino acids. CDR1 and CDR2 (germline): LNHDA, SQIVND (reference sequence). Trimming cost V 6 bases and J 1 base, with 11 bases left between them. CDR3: CASSRAIGTDTQYF. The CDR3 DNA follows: TGTGCCAGTAGCAGGGCTATCGGCACAGATACGCAGTATTTT.

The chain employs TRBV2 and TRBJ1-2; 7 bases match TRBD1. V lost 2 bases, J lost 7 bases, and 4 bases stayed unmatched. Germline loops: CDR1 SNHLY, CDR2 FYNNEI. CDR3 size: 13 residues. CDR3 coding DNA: TGTGCCAGCAGTGAAACAGGGGTGGGTGGCTACACCTTC. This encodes CASSETGVGGYTF.

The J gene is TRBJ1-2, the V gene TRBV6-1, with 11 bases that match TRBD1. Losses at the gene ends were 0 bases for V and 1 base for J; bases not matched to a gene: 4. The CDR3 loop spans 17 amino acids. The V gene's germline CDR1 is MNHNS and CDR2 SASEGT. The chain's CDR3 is CASSEATGTGGNYGYTF. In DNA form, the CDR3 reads TGTGCCAGCAGTGAAGCAACCGGGACAGGGGGTAACTATGGCTACACCTTC.

CDR3 DNA: TGTGCCACGAGGGACGAGCAGTACTTC. The encoded protein is CATRDEQYF. The rearrangement links TRBV6-5 to TRBJ2-7; possibly TRBD2 for D (5 bases). Germline loops: CDR1 MNHEY, CDR2 SVGAGI. CDR3 length equals 9 residues. Between the trimmed V and J ends, which lost 10 bases and 5 bases, there was a span of 6 bases.

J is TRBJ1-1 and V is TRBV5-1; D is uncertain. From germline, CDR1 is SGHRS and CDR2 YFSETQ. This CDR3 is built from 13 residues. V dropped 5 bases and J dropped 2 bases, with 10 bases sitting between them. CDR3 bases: TGCGCCAGCAGGGTTCAGTTCAACACTGAAGCTTTCTTT. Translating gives CASRVQFNTEAFF.

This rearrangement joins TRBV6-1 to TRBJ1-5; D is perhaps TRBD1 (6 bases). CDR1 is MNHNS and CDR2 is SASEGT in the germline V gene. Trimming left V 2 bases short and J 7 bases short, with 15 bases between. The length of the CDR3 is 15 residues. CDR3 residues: CASSELGGVSQPQHF. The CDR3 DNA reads TGTGCCAGCAGTGAATTAGGGGGGGTGTCGCAGCCCCAGCATTTT.

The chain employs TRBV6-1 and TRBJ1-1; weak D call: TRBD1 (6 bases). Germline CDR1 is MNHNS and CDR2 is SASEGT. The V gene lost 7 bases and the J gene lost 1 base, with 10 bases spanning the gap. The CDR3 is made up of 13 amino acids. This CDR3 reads CASKGTSNTEAFF. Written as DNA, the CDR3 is TGTGCCAGCAAGGGGACATCGAACACTGAAGCTTTCTTT.

The CDR3 nucleotides are TGTGCCAGCAGTGAAATGATGGCGGGGGTCTACAATGAGCAGTTCTTC. Amino acids: CASSEMMAGVYNEQFF. The chain uses TRBV6-1 and TRBJ2-1, with 7 bases aligning to TRBD2. Trimming took 2 bases from V and 3 from J; bases not matched to a gene: 7. The CDR3 covers 16 residues. Germline CDR1 is MNHNS and CDR2 is SASEGT.

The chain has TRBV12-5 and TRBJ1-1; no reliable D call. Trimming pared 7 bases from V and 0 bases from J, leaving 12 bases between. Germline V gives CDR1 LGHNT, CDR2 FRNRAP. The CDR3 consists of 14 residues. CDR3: CASALQIMNTEAFF. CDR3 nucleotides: TGTGCTAGTGCCCTACAGATTATGAACACTGAAGCTTTCTTT.

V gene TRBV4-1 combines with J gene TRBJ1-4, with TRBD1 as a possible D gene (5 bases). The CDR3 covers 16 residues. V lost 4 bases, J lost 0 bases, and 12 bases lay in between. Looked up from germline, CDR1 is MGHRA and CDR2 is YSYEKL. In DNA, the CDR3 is TGCGCCAGCAGCCCCGGGGGGAGGGCAACTAATGAAAAACTGTTTTTT. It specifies CASSPGGRATNEKLFF.

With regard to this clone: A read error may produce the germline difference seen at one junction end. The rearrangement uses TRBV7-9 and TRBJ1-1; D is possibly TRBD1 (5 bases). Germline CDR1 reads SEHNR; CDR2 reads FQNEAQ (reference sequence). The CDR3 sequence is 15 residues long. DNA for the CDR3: TGTTCCAGCAGCCCCCCAAGGCGGACACGCGTTGAAGCTTTCTTT. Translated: CSSSPPRRTRVEAFF.

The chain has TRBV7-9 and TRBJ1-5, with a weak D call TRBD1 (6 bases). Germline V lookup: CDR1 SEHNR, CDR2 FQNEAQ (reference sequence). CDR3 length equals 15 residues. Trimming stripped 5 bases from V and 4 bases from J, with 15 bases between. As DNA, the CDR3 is TGTGCCAGCAGCCGGGAACAGGGAATGAATCAGCCCCAGCATTTT. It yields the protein CASSREQGMNQPQHF. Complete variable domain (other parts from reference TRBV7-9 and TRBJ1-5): DTGVSQNPRHKITKRGQNVTFRCDPISEHNRLYWYRQTLGQGPEFLTYFQNEAQLEKSRLLSDRFSAERPKGSFSTLEIQRTEQGDSAMYLCASSREQGMNQPQHFGDGTRLSIL.

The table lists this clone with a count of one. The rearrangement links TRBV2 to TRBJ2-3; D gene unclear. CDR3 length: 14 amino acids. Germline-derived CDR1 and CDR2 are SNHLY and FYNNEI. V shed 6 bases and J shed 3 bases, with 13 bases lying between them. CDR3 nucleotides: TGTGCCAGCAGACAACAACAAGCGACAGATACGCAGTATTTT. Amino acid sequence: CASRQQQATDTQYF.

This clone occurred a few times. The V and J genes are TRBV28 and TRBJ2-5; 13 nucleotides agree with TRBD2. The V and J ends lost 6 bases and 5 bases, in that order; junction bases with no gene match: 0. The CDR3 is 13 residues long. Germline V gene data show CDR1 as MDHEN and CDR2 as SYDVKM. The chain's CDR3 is CASRTSGGETQYF. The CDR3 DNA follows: TGTGCCAGCAGGACTAGCGGGGGGGAGACCCAGTACTTC.

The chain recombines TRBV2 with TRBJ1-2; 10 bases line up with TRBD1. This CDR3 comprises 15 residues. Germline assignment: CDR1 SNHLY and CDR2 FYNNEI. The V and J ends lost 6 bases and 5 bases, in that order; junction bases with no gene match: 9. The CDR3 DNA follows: TGTGCCAGCAGCCACGGACAGGGGGAGAAATATGGCTACACCTTC. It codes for CASSHGQGEKYGYTF.